A single sample gave rise to the 20 T cell receptor beta chains below, sequenced in a study of blood T cells in healthy people across ages. Combining a sample-barcoded 5' primer with a J-beta primer mix, a second PCR ran for 7 to 11 cycles. A single record per CDR3 protein comes from TCRdb applying MiXCR to the 5' RACE reads. The table shows over 450,000 distinct CDR3 sequences, with around 24% occurring only once. The same sample was also studied in work on T cells of mothers and their children.

Sequenced sample: blood. These receptors originate from a boy between 10 and 17 years old in good health.

This clonotype showed up just a few times. The rearrangement links TRBV6-5 to TRBJ1-2; TRBD1 matches 9 bases. The germline V gene has CDR1 MNHEY and CDR2 SVGAGI. This CDR3 region has 12 residues. V dropped 6 bases and J dropped 6; count of bases not matched to a gene: 2. The CDR3 DNA is TGTGCCAGCAGCGGGACAGGGCATGGCTACACCTTC. It yields the protein CASSGTGHGYTF.

The V gene is TRBV7-8, the J gene TRBJ2-7; D remains unclear. Germline assignment: CDR1 SGHVS and CDR2 FQNEAQ. The CDR3 is made up of 13 amino acids. Trimming took off 1 base at V and 6 bases at J, with 10 bases between the two ends. The CDR3 DNA sequence: TGTGCCAGCAGCTTAGTGGCTAGTTCCGAGCAGTACGTC. It encodes CASSLVASSEQYV.

This clonotype was seen only a few times. The rearrangement uses TRBV4-1 and TRBJ2-5; the D is unclear. The V end lost 0 bases, the J end lost 4 bases, and 15 bases lay between the germline ends. Germline-derived CDR1 and CDR2 are MGHRA and YSYEKL. The CDR3 extends over 16 amino acids. Here the CDR3 reads CASSQEYTESGETQYF. The CDR3 nucleotides are TGCGCCAGCAGCCAAGAATACACAGAGTCGGGAGAGACCCAGTACTTC.

The chain joins TRBV29-1 to TRBJ2-7; perhaps TRBD2 as D (5 bases). The CDR3 has 13 residues. V was pared by 6 bases and J by 6 bases, with 18 bases between. Germline values: CDR1 SQVTM, CDR2 ANQGSEA. The CDR3 loop reads CSVLDSPWGEQYF. DNA for the CDR3: TGCAGCGTATTGGACTCGCCGTGGGGCGAGCAGTACTTC.

This clonotype has at least ten counts. This sequence joins TRBV2 and TRBJ2-1, with 12 bases identical to TRBD2. With 6 bases clipped from V and 7 bases from J, the junction kept 7 bases outside the gene matches. The CDR3 contains 15 residues. Germline V lookup: CDR1 SNHLY, CDR2 FYNNEI. The CDR3 DNA sequence: TGTGCCAGCAGCTATCTAGCGGGGGGGATTAATGAGCAGTTCTTC. Translating it yields CASSYLAGGINEQFF.

There are a few counts of this clonotype. The chain uses TRBV25-1 and TRBJ1-4; D call uncertain. Trimming left V 3 bases short and J 7 bases short, with 12 bases between. CDR1 and CDR2 (germline): MGHDK, SYGVNS. The CDR3 extends over 14 amino acids. CDR3 sequence (DNA): TGTGCCAGCAGTGACGGCGCTTCGGGTGAAAAACTGTTTTTT. This codes for CASSDGASGEKLFF.

This clonotype has a handful of counts. This rearrangement joins TRBV3-1 to TRBJ2-7; D unclear. The length of the CDR3 is 14 residues. CDR1 LGHDT and CDR2 YNNKEL come from the germline V gene (reference sequence). V was cut by 6 bases and J by 0 bases, with 12 bases left in between. The CDR3 is CASSRSFSSYEQYF. CDR3 sequence (DNA): TGTGCCAGCAGTCGGTCTTTTAGCTCCTACGAGCAGTACTTC.

This clonotype has just a few counts. CDR3 region: CASSPGTSGGASYNEQFF. CDR3 nucleotides: TGTGCCAGCAGCCCCGGGACTAGCGGGGGTGCCTCCTACAATGAGCAGTTCTTC. The V call is TRBV7-9, the J call TRBJ2-1; TRBD2 matches 14 bases. With V trimmed by 5 bases and J by 0 bases, 6 bases remained unmatched. From germline, CDR1 is SEHNR and CDR2 FQNEAQ (reference sequence). This CDR3 is built from 18 residues.

The CDR3 sequence is CASSVRPDSEQYF. The DNA for the CDR3 is TGTGCCAGCAGTGTTAGGCCCGACTCCGAGCAGTACTTC. This chain uses TRBV2 with TRBJ2-7; D remains unclear. The CDR3 consists of 13 residues. Trimming took 4 bases from V and 6 from J, leaving 13 bases between them. Per the germline V gene, CDR1 is SNHLY and CDR2 is FYNNEI.

This clonotype turned up a few times. The chain recombines TRBV6-5 with TRBJ2-5; TRBD2 matches at 12 bases. V gave up 3 bases and J gave up 9 bases; unmatched junction bases: 8. The CDR3 sequence is 15 residues long. CDR1 and CDR2 (germline): MNHEY, SVGAGI. For the CDR3, the DNA is TGTGCCAGCAGTTATTCTAGCGGGGGGGCTGAGGCCCAGTACTTC. It encodes CASSYSSGGAEAQYF.

The V gene is TRBV6-6, the J gene TRBJ2-3; no clear D. Gene TRBJ2-7 matches the end of the DNA better, so the J call may be wrong. This CDR3 is built from 12 residues. From germline, CDR1 is MNHNY and CDR2 SVGAGI (reference sequence). DNA for the CDR3: TGTGCCAGCAGTTACGCAGGTTACGAGCAGTACGTC. Protein sequence: CASSYAGYEQYV.

This clonotype appeared a few times. This chain joins TRBV7-2 and TRBJ1-6, with a tentative D call TRBD1 (6 bases). Germline CDR1 reads SGHTA; CDR2 reads FQGNSA. V was trimmed by 3 bases and J by 13 bases, leaving 13 bases between them. This CDR3 is built from 13 residues. CDR3 sequence: CASSFRGSGPLHF. The CDR3 coding sequence is TGTGCCAGCAGCTTCAGGGGCTCTGGCCCCCTCCACTTT.

This clonotype occurred a few times. The conserved closing phenylalanine or tryptophan is absent in this CDR3, likely reflecting a read error. The chain links TRBV15 to TRBJ2-7, with 7 positions matching TRBD2. Germline CDR1 is LNHNV and CDR2 is YYDKDF (reference sequence). The CDR3 extends over 16 amino acids. J gave up 3 bases and V 0 bases, and 8 bases lay outside the gene matches. The CDR3 coding sequence is TGTGCCACCAGCAGAGATGGGACTACCAACTTCTACGAGCAGTACTCC. Amino acids: CATSRDGTTNFYEQYS.

This clonotype has only one observation. The chain recombines TRBV6-1 with TRBJ2-7; 9 bases agree with TRBD1. This CDR3 has 14 amino acids. J gave up 0 bases and V 7 bases, and 4 bases lay outside the gene matches. Germline loops: CDR1 MNHNS, CDR2 SASEGT. CDR3 sequence reads: CASTGQGHSYEQYF. In DNA, the CDR3 is TGTGCCAGCACGGGACAGGGACACTCCTACGAGCAGTACTTC.

This clonotype was recorded a few times. The J gene is TRBJ2-7, the V gene TRBV3-1, with 8 positions matching TRBD2. J gave up 5 bases and V 3 bases, and 9 bases lay outside the gene matches. This CDR3 contains 15 residues. The germline gives CDR1 LGHDT, CDR2 YNNKEL (reference sequence). The CDR3 here is CASSQMAGGRNEQYF. The DNA for the CDR3 is TGTGCCAGCAGCCAGATGGCGGGGGGAAGGAACGAGCAGTACTTC.

The rearrangement uses TRBV24-1 and TRBJ2-2; TRBD2 aligns across 14 bases. This CDR3 comprises 18 residues. The germline V gene encodes CDR1 KGHDR and CDR2 SFDVKD. V shed 4 bases and J 2 bases; nucleotides not matched to a gene: 5. CDR3 nucleotide sequence: TGTGCCACCAGTGACCCGGGACTAGCGGGAGTAAACACCGGGGAGCTGTTTTTT. Translated: CATSDPGLAGVNTGELFF.

The sample holds many counts of this clonotype. The chain combines TRBV7-9 with TRBJ1-6; 11 nucleotides align to TRBD1. The CDR3 has 15 residues. Germline loops: CDR1 SEHNR, CDR2 FQNEAQ (reference sequence). Trimming cost V 5 bases and J 6 bases; bases outside gene matches: 3. CDR3 sequence: CASSTGTGGNSPLHF. CDR3 in DNA: TGTGCCAGCAGCACCGGGACAGGGGGTAATTCACCCCTCCACTTT.

This clonotype was detected a few times. The CDR3 sequence: CASSSLLRGSNTEAFF. The DNA for the CDR3 is TGTGCCAGCAGCTCCCTTCTGAGAGGGTCTAACACTGAAGCTTTCTTT. V gene TRBV7-2 combines with J gene TRBJ1-1; D gene uncertain. The V and J ends lost 4 bases and 2 bases respectively, with 17 bases between them. Germline values: CDR1 SGHTA, CDR2 FQGNSA. This CDR3 contains 16 residues.

This clonotype was counted only a few times. This chain links TRBV19 with TRBJ1-5, with TRBD1 matching over 10 bases. CDR3 size: 15 residues. CDR1 is LNHDA and CDR2 is SQIVND in the germline V gene (reference sequence). Losses at the gene ends were 5 bases for V and 8 bases for J; bases not matched to a gene: 9. CDR3 protein: CASSGQDRGEKPQHF. The CDR3 DNA reads TGTGCCAGTAGTGGTCAGGACAGGGGGGAAAAGCCCCAGCATTTT.

This clonotype has only one observation. The chain couples TRBV20-1 to TRBJ1-4, with TRBD1 identical over 7 bases. The CDR3 has 15 amino acids. J lost 4 bases, V lost 0 bases, and 5 bases had no gene match. Germline-derived CDR1 and CDR2 are DFQATT and SNEGSKA (reference sequence). CDR3 amino acids: CSARERGQLNEKLFF. CDR3 nucleotide sequence: TGCAGTGCTAGAGAGAGGGGACAGCTTAATGAAAAACTGTTTTTT.